A selection of T cell receptor beta chains follows, all from one sample in a study of shared clonotypes between healthy human individuals. Clones were sequenced by immunoSEQ multiplex PCR, and TCRdb holds only the in-frame ones, with some missing. The sample carries around 2.1 million clones, about 92% recorded once. Sequenced sample: naive CD8+ T cells from PBMCs. The receptors were gathered from a man aged 18 to 29 in good health. Some clones in this sample may be carry-over from other donors' samples. Both conserved end residues are part of each CDR3. The order of the fields is D gene, V gene, clone size, J gene, CDR3 protein, CDR3 DNA. A D gene is named only where the DNA matches it firmly. The size field is filled for only some rows; it gives once, few, many or a size class.

d_gene: -
v_gene: TRBV28
abundance: -
j_gene: TRBJ2-7
CDR3aa: CASSPPSRDGFYEQYF
CDR3nt: TGTGCCAGCAGTCCGCCTTCTAGGGACGGATTCTACGAGCAGTACTTC

d_gene: -
v_gene: TRBV9
abundance: -
j_gene: TRBJ2-7
CDR3aa: CASSVGLAYEQYF
CDR3nt: TGTGCCAGCAGCGTGGGCCTGGCCTACGAGCAGTACTTC

d_gene: TRBD2
v_gene: TRBV19
abundance: -
j_gene: TRBJ2-7
CDR3aa: CASKGLAGGSYEQYF
CDR3nt: TGTGCCAGCAAGGGACTAGCGGGGGGGTCCTACGAGCAGTACTTC

d_gene: -
v_gene: TRBV4-3
abundance: -
j_gene: TRBJ1-1
CDR3aa: CASSPGGSTEAFF
CDR3nt: TGCGCCAGCAGCCCGGGGGGGTCCACTGAAGCTTTCTTT

d_gene: -
v_gene: TRBV27
abundance: few
j_gene: TRBJ1-1
CDR3aa: CASSLSPAGGTEAFF
CDR3nt: TGTGCCAGCAGTTTATCCCCGGCAGGCGGAACTGAAGCTTTCTTT

d_gene: TRBD2
v_gene: TRBV2
abundance: -
j_gene: TRBJ2-5
CDR3aa: CASTLSGGAETQYF
CDR3nt: TGTGCCAGCACCCTTTCGGGGGGAGCGGAGACCCAGTACTTC

d_gene: TRBD1
v_gene: TRBV7-9
abundance: -
j_gene: TRBJ1-1
CDR3aa: CASSPRDRTPADTEAFF
CDR3nt: TGTGCCAGCAGCCCCCGGGACAGGACTCCCGCGGACACTGAAGCTTTCTTT

d_gene: TRBD2
v_gene: TRBV15
abundance: -
j_gene: TRBJ2-3
CDR3aa: CATRGEDTQYF
CDR3nt: TGTGCCACCCGGGGGGAAGATACGCAGTATTTT

d_gene: -
v_gene: TRBV27
abundance: -
j_gene: TRBJ2-6
CDR3aa: CASSPRGSTSGANVLTF
CDR3nt: TGTGCCAGCTCACCTCGGGGATCAACCTCTGGGGCCAACGTCCTGACTTTC

d_gene: -
v_gene: TRBV7-9
abundance: -
j_gene: TRBJ1-2
CDR3aa: CASSHGGAYGYTF
CDR3nt: TGTGCCAGCAGTCATGGTGGGGCATATGGCTACACCTTC

d_gene: TRBD1
v_gene: TRBV5-6
abundance: -
j_gene: TRBJ1-1
CDR3aa: CASSHYPGGTEAFF
CDR3nt: TGTGCCAGCAGCCATTACCCAGGGGGCACTGAAGCTTTCTTT

d_gene: TRBD2
v_gene: TRBV6-1
abundance: -
j_gene: TRBJ2-7
CDR3aa: CASSGNRGVLAGDEQYF
CDR3nt: TGTGCCAGCAGTGGAAATAGGGGGGTATTAGCGGGAGACGAGCAGTACTTC

d_gene: -
v_gene: TRBV2
abundance: -
j_gene: TRBJ1-5
CDR3aa: CASSEGSQPQHF
CDR3nt: TGTGCCAGCTCGGAGGGCTCTCAGCCCCAGCATTTT

d_gene: TRBD2
v_gene: TRBV4-1
abundance: once
j_gene: TRBJ2-2
CDR3aa: CASSQALRLAGGPNTGELFF
CDR3nt: TGCGCCAGCAGCCAAGCCCTCCGACTAGCGGGAGGGCCGAACACCGGGGAGCTGTTTTTT

d_gene: TRBD1
v_gene: TRBV19
abundance: -
j_gene: TRBJ1-2
CDR3aa: CASSPSLGQGVYGYTF
CDR3nt: TGTGCCAGTAGCCCGAGCCTAGGACAGGGAGTCTATGGCTACACCTTC

d_gene: TRBD1
v_gene: TRBV4-3
abundance: -
j_gene: TRBJ2-2
CDR3aa: CASSRLQGIGELFF
CDR3nt: TGCGCCAGCAGCCGGTTACAGGGGATCGGGGAGCTGTTTTTT

d_gene: -
v_gene: TRBV19
abundance: -
j_gene: TRBJ1-1
CDR3aa: CASTHGLWVAEAFF
CDR3nt: TGTGCCAGCACACACGGTCTTTGGGTAGCTGAAGCTTTCTTT

d_gene: -
v_gene: TRBV5-1
abundance: few
j_gene: TRBJ2-1
CDR3aa: CASSSGTGGEQFF
CDR3nt: TGCGCCAGCAGCAGCGGGACAGGAGGTGAGCAGTTCTTC

d_gene: -
v_gene: TRBV11-2
abundance: -
j_gene: TRBJ1-2
CDR3aa: CASSFGTSIYGYTF
CDR3nt: TGTGCCAGCAGCTTTGGGACATCGATCTATGGCTACACCTTC

d_gene: -
v_gene: TRBV27
abundance: -
j_gene: TRBJ2-7
CDR3aa: CASAPSGSEQYF
CDR3nt: TGTGCCAGTGCCCCCTCAGGGAGCGAGCAGTACTTC

d_gene: TRBD2
v_gene: TRBV28
abundance: -
j_gene: TRBJ2-7
CDR3aa: CASRLSGTPPYEQYF
CDR3nt: TGTGCCAGCAGACTTAGCGGGACACCCCCCTACGAGCAGTACTTC

d_gene: -
v_gene: TRBV4-1
abundance: -
j_gene: TRBJ1-1
CDR3aa: CASSQVPGPNTEAFF
CDR3nt: TGCGCCAGCAGCCAAGTCCCAGGGCCGAACACTGAAGCTTTCTTT

d_gene: TRBD1
v_gene: TRBV27
abundance: -
j_gene: TRBJ1-2
CDR3aa: CASSFQAGGSWHGYTF
CDR3nt: TGTGCCAGCAGTTTCCAGGCAGGGGGATCATGGCATGGCTACACCTTC

d_gene: TRBD2
v_gene: TRBV29-1
abundance: -
j_gene: TRBJ2-3
CDR3aa: CSPKGRTSGIDTQYF
CDR3nt: TGCAGCCCAAAGGGGAGGACTAGCGGTATAGATACGCAGTATTTT

d_gene: TRBD2
v_gene: TRBV4-1
abundance: -
j_gene: TRBJ2-3
CDR3aa: CASSQDELAGTSTDTQYF
CDR3nt: TGCGCCAGCAGCCAAGATGAACTAGCGGGTACTAGCACAGATACGCAGTATTTT

d_gene: TRBD1
v_gene: TRBV11-2
abundance: -
j_gene: TRBJ2-7
CDR3aa: CASSLDRVYEQYF
CDR3nt: TGTGCCAGCAGCTTGGACAGGGTATACGAGCAGTACTTC

d_gene: TRBD1
v_gene: TRBV2
abundance: once
j_gene: TRBJ2-7
CDR3aa: CASSEWTGETYEQYF
CDR3nt: TGTGCCAGCAGTGAATGGACAGGGGAGACCTACGAGCAGTACTTC

d_gene: -
v_gene: TRBV28
abundance: -
j_gene: TRBJ2-7
CDR3aa: CASSLRGRIYEQYF
CDR3nt: TGTGCCAGCAGTTTACGAGGACGGATATACGAGCAGTACTTC

d_gene: TRBD1
v_gene: TRBV7-3
abundance: -
j_gene: TRBJ2-2
CDR3aa: CASSAGTVNTGELFF
CDR3nt: TGTGCCAGCAGTGCCGGGACAGTGAACACCGGGGAGCTGTTTTTT

d_gene: -
v_gene: TRBV9
abundance: -
j_gene: TRBJ1-1
CDR3aa: CASSVYGSREEAFF
CDR3nt: TGTGCCAGCAGCGTATACGGCTCGAGGGAGGAAGCTTTCTTT

d_gene: -
v_gene: TRBV2
abundance: -
j_gene: TRBJ1-1
CDR3aa: CASSTSPWEVNTEAFF
CDR3nt: TGTGCCAGCAGTACCTCCCCTTGGGAGGTAAACACTGAAGCTTTCTTT

d_gene: -
v_gene: TRBV7-8
abundance: -
j_gene: TRBJ1-5
CDR3aa: CASSSARDPNQPQHF
CDR3nt: TGTGCCAGCAGCTCCGCCCGGGACCCAAATCAGCCCCAGCATTTT

d_gene: -
v_gene: TRBV25-1
abundance: -
j_gene: TRBJ2-1
CDR3aa: CASSPWGDEQFF
CDR3nt: TGTGCCAGCAGCCCTTGGGGGGATGAGCAGTTCTTC

d_gene: -
v_gene: TRBV7-9
abundance: -
j_gene: TRBJ2-1
CDR3aa: CASSLDRREFF
CDR3nt: TGTGCCAGCAGCTTAGACAGGAGGGAATTCTTC

d_gene: TRBD1
v_gene: TRBV7-9
abundance: few
j_gene: TRBJ1-1
CDR3aa: CASSLDRGSEAFF
CDR3nt: TGTGCCAGCAGCTTGGACAGGGGTTCTGAAGCTTTCTTT

d_gene: TRBD2
v_gene: TRBV28
abundance: -
j_gene: TRBJ2-3
CDR3aa: CASREWGLAGGTQYF
CDR3nt: TGTGCCAGCAGGGAGTGGGGACTAGCGGGCGGTACGCAGTATTTT

d_gene: -
v_gene: TRBV7-3
abundance: -
j_gene: TRBJ2-3
CDR3aa: CASSLIAGLRDTQYF
CDR3nt: TGTGCCAGCAGCTTAATTGCTGGACTTCGGGATACGCAGTATTTT

d_gene: TRBD2
v_gene: TRBV19
abundance: -
j_gene: TRBJ2-1
CDR3aa: CASRTSGGYNEQFF
CDR3nt: TGTGCCAGTCGGACTAGCGGGGGATACAATGAGCAGTTCTTC

d_gene: -
v_gene: TRBV9
abundance: once
j_gene: TRBJ2-3
CDR3aa: CASSVALGPSHTQYF
CDR3nt: TGTGCCAGCAGCGTAGCTTTGGGACCCTCCCATACGCAGTATTTT

d_gene: -
v_gene: TRBV7-9
abundance: -
j_gene: TRBJ2-7
CDR3aa: CASSPPAGTAYEQYF
CDR3nt: TGTGCCAGCAGCCCCCCGGCGGGTACAGCCTACGAGCAGTACTTC

d_gene: -
v_gene: TRBV28
abundance: -
j_gene: TRBJ2-2
CDR3aa: CASSPIGNTGELFF
CDR3nt: TGTGCCAGCAGTCCAATAGGGAACACCGGGGAGCTGTTTTTT

d_gene: TRBD1
v_gene: TRBV4-1
abundance: -
j_gene: TRBJ2-4
CDR3aa: CASSQGPGTGLNIQYF
CDR3nt: TGCGCCAGCAGCCAGGGCCCGGGGACAGGACTAAACATTCAGTACTTC

d_gene: TRBD2
v_gene: TRBV7-9
abundance: -
j_gene: TRBJ2-3
CDR3aa: CASSLTSGYTDTQYF
CDR3nt: TGTGCCAGCAGCTTAACTAGCGGATACACAGATACGCAGTATTTT

d_gene: -
v_gene: TRBV7-9
abundance: -
j_gene: TRBJ2-7
CDR3aa: CASSLGTPYYEQYF
CDR3nt: TGTGCCAGCAGCTTAGGGACGCCCTACTACGAGCAGTACTTC

d_gene: -
v_gene: TRBV4-3
abundance: few
j_gene: TRBJ1-1
CDR3aa: CASSQDLSGRGEAFF
CDR3nt: TGCGCCAGCAGCCAAGATTTATCGGGCAGGGGTGAAGCTTTCTTT

d_gene: TRBD1
v_gene: TRBV28
abundance: -
j_gene: TRBJ2-7
CDR3aa: CASSLNRDRGSYEQYF
CDR3nt: TGTGCCAGCAGTCTAAACCGGGACAGGGGTTCCTACGAGCAGTACTTC

d_gene: -
v_gene: TRBV6-5
abundance: -
j_gene: TRBJ2-5
CDR3aa: CASRMGRNQYF
CDR3nt: TGTGCCAGCAGAATGGGGAGGAATCAGTACTTC

d_gene: TRBD1
v_gene: TRBV19
abundance: -
j_gene: TRBJ2-7
CDR3aa: CASSPPGQYYEQYF
CDR3nt: TGTGCCAGTAGTCCACCGGGACAGTACTACGAGCAGTACTTC

d_gene: TRBD1
v_gene: TRBV27
abundance: -
j_gene: TRBJ1-2
CDR3aa: CASSVTGGMGDYGYTF
CDR3nt: TGTGCCAGCAGTGTGACAGGGGGCATGGGCGACTATGGCTACACCTTC

d_gene: TRBD1
v_gene: TRBV6-5
abundance: -
j_gene: TRBJ1-1
CDR3aa: CASGDRTGHTEAFF
CDR3nt: TGTGCCAGCGGGGACCGGACAGGGCACACTGAAGCTTTCTTT

d_gene: -
v_gene: TRBV15
abundance: -
j_gene: TRBJ2-5
CDR3aa: CATSSTLGGLETQYF
CDR3nt: TGTGCCACCAGCAGCACCCTAGGGGGGTTAGAGACCCAGTACTTC